Sequencing of this T cell receptor beta chain was carried out in a study of T-cell memory formation after mild COVID-19. Broader study findings: Nothing showed for sure that second-wave clones peaking on day 37 were SARS-CoV-2 specific. Certain responding clones were present in pre-infection memory, suggesting participation of cross-reactive memory.

Trimming stripped 3 bases from V and 12 bases from J, with 21 bases between. CDR1 is MGHRA, CDR2 YSYEKL, per germline. This CDR3 has 15 amino acids. A word on this clonotype: Its antigen is still unknown.

TCRdb reanalysed the 5' RACE reads using MiXCR and keeps one entry per CDR3 protein. The sample holds 450,000 or so distinct CDR3 sequences, 25% seen once. This chain uses TRBV4-1 with TRBJ2-1; TRBD2 is a possible D gene (6 bases). The sequencing input was PBMCs or a T cell subset sorted from them (not recorded which). This sequence originates from an adult woman who had mild COVID-19 (a few samples of this study predate the infection). Cell type and time point are not known. CDR3 coding DNA: TGCGCCAGCAGCCAGCGACTAGTGGTTCATGTTAGGCAGTTCTTC. The encoded protein is CASSQRLVVHVRQFF.